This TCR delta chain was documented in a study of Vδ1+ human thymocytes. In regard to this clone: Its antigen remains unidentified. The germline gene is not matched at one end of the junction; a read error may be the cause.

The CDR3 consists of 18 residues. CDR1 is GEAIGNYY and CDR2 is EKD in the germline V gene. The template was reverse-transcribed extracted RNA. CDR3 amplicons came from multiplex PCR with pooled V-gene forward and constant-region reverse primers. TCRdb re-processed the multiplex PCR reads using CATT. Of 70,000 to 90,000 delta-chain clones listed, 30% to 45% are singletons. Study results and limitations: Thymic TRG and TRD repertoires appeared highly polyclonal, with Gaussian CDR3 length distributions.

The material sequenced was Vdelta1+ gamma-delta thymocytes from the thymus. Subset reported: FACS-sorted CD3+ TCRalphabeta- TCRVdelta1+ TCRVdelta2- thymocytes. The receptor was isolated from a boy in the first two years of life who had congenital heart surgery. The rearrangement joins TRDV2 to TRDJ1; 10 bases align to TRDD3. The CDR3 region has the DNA TGTGCCTGTGACTCACCCGAGGGTCTGGGGGATATCACCGAGAAACTCATCTTT. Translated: CACDSPEGLGDITEKLIF.